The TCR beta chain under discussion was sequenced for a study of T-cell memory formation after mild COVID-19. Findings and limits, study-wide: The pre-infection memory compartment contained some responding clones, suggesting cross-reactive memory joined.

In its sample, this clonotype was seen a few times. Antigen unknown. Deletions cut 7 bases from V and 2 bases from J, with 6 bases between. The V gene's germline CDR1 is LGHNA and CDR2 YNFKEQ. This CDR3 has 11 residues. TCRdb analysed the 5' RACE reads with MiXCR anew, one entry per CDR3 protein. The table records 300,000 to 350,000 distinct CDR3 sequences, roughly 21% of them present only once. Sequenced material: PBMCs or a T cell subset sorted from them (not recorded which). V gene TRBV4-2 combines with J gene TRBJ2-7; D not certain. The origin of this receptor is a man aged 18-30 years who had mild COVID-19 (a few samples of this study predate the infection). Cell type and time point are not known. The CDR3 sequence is CASKGPYEQYF. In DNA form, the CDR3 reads TGTGCCAGCAAAGGCCCCTACGAGCAGTACTTC.